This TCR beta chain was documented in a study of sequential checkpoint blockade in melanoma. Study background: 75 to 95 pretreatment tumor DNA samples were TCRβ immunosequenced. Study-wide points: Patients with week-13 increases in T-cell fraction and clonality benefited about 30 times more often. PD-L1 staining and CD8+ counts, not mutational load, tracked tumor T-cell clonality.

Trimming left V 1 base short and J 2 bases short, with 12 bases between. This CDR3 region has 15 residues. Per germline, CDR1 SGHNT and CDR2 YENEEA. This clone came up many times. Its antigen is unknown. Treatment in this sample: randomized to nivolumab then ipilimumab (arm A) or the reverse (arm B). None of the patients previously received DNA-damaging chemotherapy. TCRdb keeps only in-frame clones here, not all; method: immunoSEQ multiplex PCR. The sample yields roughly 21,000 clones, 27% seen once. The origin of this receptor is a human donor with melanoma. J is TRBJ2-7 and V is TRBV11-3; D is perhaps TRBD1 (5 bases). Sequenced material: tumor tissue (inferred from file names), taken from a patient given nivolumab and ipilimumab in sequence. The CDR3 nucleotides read TGTGCCAGCAGCTTAGTGGGTGGGGCCCCCTACGAGCAGTACTTC. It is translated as CASSLVGGAPYEQYF.